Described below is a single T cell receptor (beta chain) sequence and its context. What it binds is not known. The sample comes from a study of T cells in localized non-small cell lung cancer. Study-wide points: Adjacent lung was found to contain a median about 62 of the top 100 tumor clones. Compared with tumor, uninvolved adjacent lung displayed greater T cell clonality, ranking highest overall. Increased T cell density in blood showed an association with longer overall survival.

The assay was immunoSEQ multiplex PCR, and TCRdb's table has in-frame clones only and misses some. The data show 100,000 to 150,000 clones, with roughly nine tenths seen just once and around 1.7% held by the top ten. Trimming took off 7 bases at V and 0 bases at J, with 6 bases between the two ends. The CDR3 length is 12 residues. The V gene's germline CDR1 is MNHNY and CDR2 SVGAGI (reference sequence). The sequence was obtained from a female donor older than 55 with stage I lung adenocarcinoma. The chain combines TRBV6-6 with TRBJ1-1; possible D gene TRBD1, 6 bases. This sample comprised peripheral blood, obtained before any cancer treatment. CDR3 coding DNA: TGTGCCAGCACAGGGGTGAACACTGAAGCTTTCTTT. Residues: CASTGVNTEAFF.